The rows below give T cell receptor beta chains drawn from one sample of a study of beta chain features in type 1 diabetes. The protocol was immunoSEQ multiplex PCR, while the TCRdb copy is restricted to in-frame clones and leaves out a portion. The sample lists 300,000 to 350,000 clones, roughly a tenth occurring once. The sample taken for sequencing was central memory CD4+ T cells from blood. These receptors originate from a man under 40 with type 1 diabetes. Both conserved end residues are part of each CDR3. Each record gives: J gene, D gene, V gene, clone size, CDR3 protein, CDR3 DNA. A D gene is named only where the DNA matches it firmly. Size tells how often a clone was seen (once, few, many) or the class of an expanded clone, and some rows leave it out.

TRBJ1-2,.,TRBV6-5,.,CASSYSSSRGGYTF,TGTGCCAGCAGTTACTCGAGCAGTCGTGGTGGCTACACCTTC
TRBJ2-6,.,TRBV9,.,CASSVVSTGANVLTF,TGTGCCAGCAGCGTAGTTAGCACTGGGGCCAACGTCCTGACTTTC
TRBJ2-1,.,TRBV5-6,.,CASSLFQRVSSYNEQFF,TGTGCCAGCAGCTTGTTTCAGCGGGTGAGCTCCTACAATGAGCAGTTCTTC
TRBJ2-3,.,TRBV15,.,CAAARVAPDTQYF,TGTGCCGCTGCCAGGGTGGCACCAGATACGCAGTATTTT
TRBJ2-3,.,TRBV5-1,.,CASSWGFSTDTQYF,TGCGCCAGCAGCTGGGGGTTTAGCACAGATACGCAGTATTTT
TRBJ2-6,.,TRBV7-9,.,CASSPPGHGANVLTF,TGTGCCAGCAGCCCCCCGGGACACGGGGCCAACGTCCTGACTTTC
TRBJ1-5,TRBD1,TRBV2,.,CASKTGRDQPQHF,TGTGCCAGCAAGACAGGGCGGGATCAGCCCCAGCATTTT
TRBJ1-5,TRBD1,TRBV19,many,CASSTLDRGRRQPQHF,TGTGCCAGTAGTACCCTCGACAGGGGGCGCCGTCAGCCCCAGCATTTT
TRBJ2-5,.,TRBV10-1,.,CASSEGAISQETQYF,TGCGCCAGCAGTGAGGGTGCCATCTCCCAAGAGACCCAGTACTTC
TRBJ2-2,.,TRBV7-2,many,CASSLARDTGELFF,TGTGCCAGCAGCTTAGCAAGGGACACCGGGGAGCTGTTTTTT
TRBJ2-2,.,TRBV25-1,few,CASTPGRGQGGELFF,TGTGCCAGCACCCCCGGCCGGGGGCAAGGCGGGGAGCTGTTTTTT
TRBJ1-1,.,TRBV2,.,CASRQDRRNTEAFF,TGTGCCAGCAGACAAGACAGGCGGAACACTGAAGCTTTCTTT
TRBJ2-5,TRBD1,TRBV18,.,CASSPGQGVIKETQYF,TGTGCCAGCTCACCGGGACAGGGCGTAATTAAAGAGACCCAGTACTTC
TRBJ1-2,.,TRBV13,few,CASSFGVLDGYTF,TGTGCCAGCAGCTTCGGGGTGTTGGATGGCTACACCTTC
TRBJ1-1,.,TRBV29-1,few,CSVERRAEAFF,TGCAGCGTTGAGAGGAGGGCTGAAGCTTTCTTT
TRBJ2-1,TRBD2,TRBV7-2,.,CASSLAPTSGQYNEQFF,TGTGCCAGCAGCTTAGCGCCGACTAGCGGCCAGTACAATGAGCAGTTCTTC
TRBJ1-1,TRBD1,TRBV27,.,CASRSKDRGGSEAFF,TGTGCCAGCAGGTCCAAGGACAGGGGCGGGTCTGAAGCTTTCTTT
TRBJ2-3,.,TRBV6-1,.,CASSPQPETDTQYF,TGTGCCAGCTCTCCCCAACCGGAGACAGATACGCAGTATTTT
TRBJ1-1,.,TRBV7-8,few,CASNRSPNTEAFF,TGTGCCAGTAACCGATCCCCGAACACTGAAGCTTTCTTT
TRBJ2-2,TRBD2,TRBV9,many,CASSPQAGGAGELFF,TGTGCCAGCAGCCCTCAAGCGGGGGGCGCCGGGGAGCTGTTTTTT
TRBJ1-1,.,TRBV21-1,few,CASSKKAGHGRVTEAFF,TGTGCCAGCAGCAAAAAGGCTGGTCATGGGAGGGTCACTGAAGCTTTCTTT
TRBJ1-4,.,TRBV27,.,CASSFGKTEKLFF,TGTGCCAGCAGTTTTGGGAAGACTGAAAAACTGTTTTTT
TRBJ2-5,.,TRBV5-4,many,CASSLDPDFSQETQYF,TGTGCCAGCAGCTTGGACCCGGACTTTAGTCAAGAGACCCAGTACTTC
TRBJ1-4,.,TRBV30,few,CAWGVPLPRGTNEKLFF,TGTGCCTGGGGTGTACCCCTTCCCAGGGGAACTAATGAAAAACTGTTTTTT
TRBJ1-2,TRBD1,TRBV4-3,few,CASSQEAGQGHGGYTF,TGCGCCAGCAGCCAAGAAGCGGGACAGGGTCATGGTGGCTACACCTTC
TRBJ1-2,.,TRBV6-6,.,CASSHPGQVIYGYTF,TGTGCCAGCAGTCACCCTGGGCAGGTTATTTATGGCTACACCTTC
TRBJ2-7,.,TRBV9,.,CASSVGAGLYYEQYF,TGTGCCAGCAGCGTAGGGGCAGGACTCTACTACGAGCAGTACTTC
TRBJ2-7,TRBD1,TRBV5-6,.,CASRGTGGPYEQYF,TGTGCCAGCAGAGGGACAGGAGGTCCCTACGAGCAGTACTTC
TRBJ2-7,.,TRBV5-4,.,CASSRIYEQYF,TGTGCCAGCAGCCGGATCTACGAGCAGTACTTC
TRBJ2-6,.,TRBV4-1,many,CASSRIDSVGANVLTF,TGCGCCAGCAGCCGCATAGACAGCGTTGGGGCCAACGTCCTGACTTTC
TRBJ2-5,.,TRBV13,.,CASSDRDRPETQYF,TGTGCCAGCAGCGACCGGGACCGCCCGGAGACCCAGTACTTC
TRBJ1-5,.,TRBV6-6,few,CASSYGGSNQPQHF,TGTGCCAGCAGTTACGGAGGGAGCAATCAGCCCCAGCATTTT
TRBJ1-1,.,TRBV5-6,few,CASSLRRIGPTEAFF,TGTGCCAGCAGCTTGAGGAGGATAGGTCCCACTGAAGCTTTCTTT
TRBJ2-7,.,TRBV11-2,few,CASSFGTPYEQYF,TGTGCCAGCAGCTTTGGGACTCCGTACGAGCAGTACTTC
TRBJ1-1,.,TRBV13,.,CASSSWNTEAFF,TGTGCCAGCAGCTCCTGGAACACTGAAGCTTTCTTT
TRBJ1-2,TRBD1,TRBV6-6,.,CASSYSRQGGGYGYTF,TGTGCCAGCAGTTACTCCCGCCAAGGGGGCGGCTATGGCTACACCTTC
TRBJ2-1,TRBD2,TRBV19,.,CASSTALGGSLYNEQFF,TGTGCCAGTAGTACCGCCCTGGGGGGGTCTCTCTACAATGAGCAGTTCTTC
TRBJ1-4,.,TRBV30,.,CAWSRPTLNEKLFF,TGTGCCTGGAGTCGGCCCACCCTTAATGAAAAACTGTTTTTT
TRBJ2-7,TRBD1,TRBV2,few,CASTMTGNEQYF,TGTGCCAGTACTATGACAGGGAACGAGCAGTACTTC
TRBJ2-3,.,TRBV10-3,.,CAIRPGGSDTQYF,TGTGCCATCAGGCCCGGAGGGTCAGATACGCAGTATTTT
TRBJ1-1,.,TRBV5-1,few,CASSYNSKNTEAFF,TGCGCCAGCAGCTACAACAGCAAGAACACTGAAGCTTTCTTT
TRBJ2-7,.,TRBV18,many,CASSPDHEQYF,TGTGCCAGCTCACCCGACCACGAGCAGTACTTC
TRBJ1-2,.,TRBV7-9,.,CASSITDREVNHGYTF,TGTGCCAGCAGCATAACCGACAGAGAGGTGAATCATGGCTACACCTTC